These T cell receptor beta chains were read from a single sample in a study of human T cells and chemical hapten exposure. In TCRdb, the RACE reads were re-called with MiXCR into one record per CDR3 protein. The repertoire holds around 330,000 distinct CDR3 sequences, approximately 5% seen once, with about 8.7% in the top ten. Source: whole blood, taken in connection with sensitization to the hapten diphenylcyclopropenone (DPC). These receptors all come from a young woman with alopecia areata. Some clones in this sample may be carry-over from other donors' samples. Each CDR3 is given with its conserved first and last residue. D genes are given only for firm matches. Size is omitted from some rows. Given values are once, few, many or a class for expanded clones.

V gene: TRBV7-9
D gene: NA
J gene: TRBJ1-6
clone size: many
CDR3 protein: CASSPRRDLNSPLHF
CDR3 DNA: TGTGCCAGCAGCCCCCGGAGGGATCTCAATTCACCCCTCCACTTT

V gene: TRBV20-1
D gene: NA
J gene: TRBJ2-1
clone size: NA
CDR3 protein: CSAAGGLANDRNEQFF
CDR3 DNA: TGCAGTGCCGCTGGGGGGCTAGCTAACGATAGGAATGAGCAGTTCTTC

V gene: TRBV5-1
D gene: TRBD1
J gene: TRBJ2-4
clone size: NA
CDR3 protein: CASSLIPGQGRKNIQYF
CDR3 DNA: TGCGCCAGCAGCCTAATCCCAGGACAGGGGCGGAAAAACATTCAGTACTTC

V gene: TRBV2
D gene: NA
J gene: TRBJ1-1
clone size: many
CDR3 protein: CASSGRGRGITEAFF
CDR3 DNA: TGTGCCAGCAGTGGCCGGGGCAGGGGTATCACTGAAGCTTTCTTT

V gene: TRBV7-2
D gene: NA
J gene: TRBJ1-5
clone size: few
CDR3 protein: CASSFSGGNQPQHF
CDR3 DNA: TGTGCCAGCAGCTTCTCCGGGGGCAATCAGCCCCAGCATTTT

V gene: TRBV5-1
D gene: TRBD1
J gene: TRBJ2-3
clone size: NA
CDR3 protein: CASSRQGFDTDTQYF
CDR3 DNA: TGCGCCAGCAGCCGACAGGGCTTCGACACAGATACGCAGTATTTT

V gene: TRBV7-2
D gene: TRBD2
J gene: TRBJ2-3
clone size: many
CDR3 protein: CASSTRHGTSGADTQYF
CDR3 DNA: TGTGCCAGCAGCACCCGACATGGGACTAGCGGAGCAGATACGCAGTATTTT

V gene: TRBV5-1
D gene: NA
J gene: TRBJ2-5
clone size: many
CDR3 protein: CASSSLAGSETQYF
CDR3 DNA: TGCGCCAGCAGCTCTCTGGCGGGGTCAGAGACCCAGTACTTC

V gene: TRBV6-4
D gene: NA
J gene: TRBJ1-5
clone size: many
CDR3 protein: CASGLDRPYSNQPQHF
CDR3 DNA: TGTGCCAGCGGATTAGACAGACCTTATAGCAATCAGCCCCAGCATTTT

V gene: TRBV5-1
D gene: TRBD1
J gene: TRBJ1-5
clone size: few
CDR3 protein: CASSLGTGPSGPQHF
CDR3 DNA: TGCGCCAGCAGCTTGGGGACAGGGCCCTCTGGACCCCAGCATTTT

V gene: TRBV12-3/TRBV12-4
D gene: TRBD1
J gene: TRBJ1-1
clone size: NA
CDR3 protein: CASSVGQGVNTEAFF
CDR3 DNA: TGTGCCAGCAGTGTTGGACAGGGAGTGAACACTGAAGCTTTCTTT

V gene: TRBV5-1
D gene: NA
J gene: TRBJ2-1
clone size: few
CDR3 protein: CASSFGNQQFF
CDR3 DNA: TGCGCCAGCAGCTTCGGGAATCAGCAGTTCTTC

V gene: TRBV18
D gene: NA
J gene: TRBJ1-1
clone size: few
CDR3 protein: CASTTQGGTEAFF
CDR3 DNA: TGTGCCAGCACCACCCAGGGAGGGACTGAAGCTTTCTTT

V gene: TRBV12-3/TRBV12-4
D gene: TRBD2
J gene: TRBJ2-1
clone size: NA
CDR3 protein: CASSSPGLAGGPRFF
CDR3 DNA: TGTGCCAGCAGTTCACCGGGACTAGCGGGGGGGCCCCGGTTCTTC

V gene: TRBV7-9
D gene: TRBD1
J gene: TRBJ2-7
clone size: many
CDR3 protein: CASSPWDRVADEQYF
CDR3 DNA: TGTGCCAGCAGCCCATGGGACAGGGTAGCAGACGAGCAGTACTTC

V gene: TRBV20-1
D gene: NA
J gene: TRBJ1-6
clone size: many
CDR3 protein: CSARTEHLPSPLHF
CDR3 DNA: TGCAGTGCCCGGACGGAGCATTTACCGTCACCCCTCCACTTT

V gene: TRBV7-9
D gene: NA
J gene: TRBJ2-3
clone size: few
CDR3 protein: CASSLVHTLPDTQYF
CDR3 DNA: TGTGCCAGCAGCTTAGTCCATACACTACCAGATACGCAGTATTTT

V gene: TRBV20-1
D gene: NA
J gene: TRBJ2-1
clone size: few
CDR3 protein: CSARPPDSFANPFF
CDR3 DNA: TGCAGTGCTAGACCCCCGGACTCCTTCGCAAATCCGTTCTTC

V gene: TRBV4-2
D gene: NA
J gene: TRBJ1-1
clone size: many
CDR3 protein: CASSQGMGLNTEAFF
CDR3 DNA: TGTGCCAGCAGCCAAGGTATGGGATTGAACACTGAAGCTTTCTTT

V gene: TRBV7-2
D gene: NA
J gene: TRBJ1-2
clone size: NA
CDR3 protein: CASSLGGRYGGGSGSGYTF
CDR3 DNA: TGTGCCAGCAGCTTAGGTGGACGTTACGGGGGTGGCTCGGGCTCTGGCTACACCTTC

V gene: TRBV2
D gene: NA
J gene: TRBJ2-2
clone size: many
CDR3 protein: CASSLNGNTGELFF
CDR3 DNA: TGTGCCAGCAGTTTGAACGGGAACACCGGGGAGCTGTTTTTT

V gene: TRBV11-2
D gene: TRBD1
J gene: TRBJ2-5
clone size: NA
CDR3 protein: CASSFQGAETQYF
CDR3 DNA: TGTGCCAGCAGCTTCCAGGGGGCAGAGACCCAGTACTTC

V gene: TRBV6-5
D gene: NA
J gene: TRBJ1-1
clone size: many
CDR3 protein: CASSYPGGGTEAFF
CDR3 DNA: TGTGCCAGCAGTTACCCAGGCGGAGGCACTGAAGCTTTCTTT

V gene: TRBV5-4
D gene: NA
J gene: TRBJ1-1
clone size: NA
CDR3 protein: CASSPTAGYSPSEAFF
CDR3 DNA: TGTGCCAGCAGCCCAACGGCAGGGTATTCTCCAAGTGAAGCTTTCTTT

V gene: TRBV4-1
D gene: NA
J gene: TRBJ2-5
clone size: many
CDR3 protein: CASSQDGEETQYF
CDR3 DNA: TGCGCCAGCAGCCAAGACGGTGAAGAGACCCAGTACTTC

V gene: TRBV6-2/TRBV6-3
D gene: TRBD2
J gene: TRBJ2-3
clone size: many
CDR3 protein: CASSYPQGSTTSADTQYF
CDR3 DNA: TGTGCCAGCAGTTACCCCCAGGGATCGACTACTAGCGCAGATACGCAGTATTTT

V gene: TRBV12-3/TRBV12-4
D gene: TRBD1
J gene: TRBJ2-3
clone size: many
CDR3 protein: CASSPTTGGTDTQYF
CDR3 DNA: TGTGCCAGCAGTCCGACGACAGGGGGGACAGATACGCAGTATTTT

V gene: TRBV25-1
D gene: NA
J gene: TRBJ1-4
clone size: few
CDR3 protein: CASSEDRGLNEKLFF
CDR3 DNA: TGTGCCAGCAGTGAAGACCGGGGGCTTAATGAAAAACTGTTTTTT

V gene: TRBV3-1
D gene: NA
J gene: TRBJ2-5
clone size: few
CDR3 protein: CASSQDPGVQETQYF
CDR3 DNA: TGTGCCAGCAGCCAAGATCCAGGAGTGCAAGAGACCCAGTACTTC

V gene: TRBV4-2
D gene: NA
J gene: TRBJ2-5
clone size: NA
CDR3 protein: CASSQEGQTQETQYF
CDR3 DNA: TGTGCCAGCAGCCAAGAAGGACAGACGCAAGAGACCCAGTACTTC

V gene: TRBV11-2
D gene: TRBD2
J gene: TRBJ2-1
clone size: many
CDR3 protein: CASSRPGGGPSYNEQFF
CDR3 DNA: TGTGCCAGCAGCCGTCCGGGCGGGGGGCCTTCCTACAATGAGCAGTTCTTC

V gene: TRBV6-5
D gene: NA
J gene: TRBJ2-7
clone size: NA
CDR3 protein: CASSRTGSYSYEQYF
CDR3 DNA: TGTGCCAGCAGCCGAACAGGGTCCTACTCCTACGAGCAGTACTTC

V gene: TRBV29-1
D gene: TRBD2
J gene: TRBJ2-1
clone size: many
CDR3 protein: CSVATSGSYNEQFF
CDR3 DNA: TGCAGCGTTGCGACTAGCGGGTCGTACAATGAGCAGTTCTTC

V gene: TRBV3-1
D gene: NA
J gene: TRBJ2-3
clone size: few
CDR3 protein: CASSRGEFDTDTQYF
CDR3 DNA: TGTGCCAGCAGCCGCGGGGAATTTGACACAGATACGCAGTATTTT

V gene: TRBV3-1
D gene: NA
J gene: TRBJ1-3
clone size: few
CDR3 protein: CASSQTVLSGNTIYF
CDR3 DNA: TGTGCCAGCAGCCAAACAGTTCTCTCTGGAAACACCATATATTTT

V gene: TRBV6-5
D gene: NA
J gene: TRBJ2-5
clone size: NA
CDR3 protein: CASSYSPLGRPETQYF
CDR3 DNA: TGTGCCAGCAGTTACTCCCCGCTCGGGCGGCCCGAGACCCAGTACTTC

V gene: TRBV7-2
D gene: TRBD2
J gene: TRBJ2-4
clone size: few
CDR3 protein: CASSLAMGIAGVAKNIQYF
CDR3 DNA: TGTGCCAGCAGCTTAGCTATGGGGATAGCGGGGGTAGCCAAAAACATTCAGTACTTC

V gene: TRBV3-1
D gene: NA
J gene: TRBJ2-1
clone size: many
CDR3 protein: CASSEVQGSYNEQFF
CDR3 DNA: TGTGCCAGCAGCGAGGTCCAGGGATCCTACAATGAGCAGTTCTTC

V gene: TRBV4-2
D gene: NA
J gene: TRBJ1-3
clone size: many
CDR3 protein: CASSQDQGAGNTIYF
CDR3 DNA: TGTGCCAGCAGCCAAGATCAAGGGGCAGGAAACACCATATATTTT

V gene: TRBV20-1
D gene: NA
J gene: TRBJ2-7
clone size: many
CDR3 protein: CSAQEGRVPPYEQYF
CDR3 DNA: TGCAGTGCTCAAGAGGGGAGAGTCCCCCCTTACGAGCAGTACTTC

V gene: TRBV20-1
D gene: NA
J gene: TRBJ2-3
clone size: NA
CDR3 protein: CSIPGPGDTQYF
CDR3 DNA: TGCAGTATACCGGGACCGGGAGATACGCAGTATTTT

V gene: TRBV27
D gene: NA
J gene: TRBJ2-5
clone size: many
CDR3 protein: CASSGTERRQYF
CDR3 DNA: TGTGCCAGCAGTGGGACGGAGCGACGCCAGTACTTC

V gene: TRBV5-5
D gene: NA
J gene: TRBJ1-6
clone size: many
CDR3 protein: CASSFGYNSPLHF
CDR3 DNA: TGTGCCAGCAGCTTTGGATATAATTCACCCCTCCACTTT

V gene: TRBV29-1
D gene: TRBD1
J gene: TRBJ1-5
clone size: few
CDR3 protein: CSVGGTGEQPQHF
CDR3 DNA: TGCAGCGTTGGGGGGACAGGGGAGCAGCCCCAGCATTTT

V gene: TRBV7-9
D gene: NA
J gene: TRBJ2-2
clone size: few
CDR3 protein: CASSLAGATGELFF
CDR3 DNA: TGTGCCAGCAGCTTAGCGGGGGCTACCGGGGAGCTGTTTTTT

V gene: TRBV27
D gene: NA
J gene: TRBJ1-6
clone size: few
CDR3 protein: CASSIGVEWLDSPLHF
CDR3 DNA: TGTGCCAGCAGTATAGGGGTGGAATGGTTGGATTCACCCCTCCACTTT

V gene: TRBV11-1
D gene: TRBD2
J gene: TRBJ2-3
clone size: NA
CDR3 protein: CASSFSGGVPDTQYF
CDR3 DNA: TGTGCCAGCAGCTTTTCCGGGGGGGTGCCAGATACGCAGTATTTT

V gene: TRBV12-3/TRBV12-4
D gene: NA
J gene: TRBJ1-1
clone size: few
CDR3 protein: CASSLARRNTEAFF
CDR3 DNA: TGTGCCAGCAGTTTAGCCAGACGGAACACTGAAGCTTTCTTT

V gene: TRBV7-9
D gene: NA
J gene: TRBJ1-1
clone size: NA
CDR3 protein: CASSWRLSLSTEAFF
CDR3 DNA: TGTGCCAGCAGCTGGAGATTGAGCCTGAGCACTGAAGCTTTCTTT

V gene: TRBV15
D gene: TRBD1
J gene: TRBJ2-2
clone size: many
CDR3 protein: CATSRRPGQGGTGELFF
CDR3 DNA: TGTGCCACCAGCAGAAGACCGGGACAGGGGGGCACCGGGGAGCTGTTTTTT

V gene: TRBV4-1
D gene: NA
J gene: TRBJ1-5
clone size: many
CDR3 protein: CASSQDSFNQPQHF
CDR3 DNA: TGCGCCAGCAGCCAAGACAGTTTTAATCAGCCCCAGCATTTT

V gene: TRBV7-2
D gene: NA
J gene: TRBJ1-2
clone size: few
CDR3 protein: CASSFSGDPSGYTF
CDR3 DNA: TGTGCCAGCAGCTTTTCAGGGGATCCCTCCGGCTACACCTTC